Sequencing of this T cell receptor beta chain was carried out in a study of CD8+CD57+ T cells in acquired aplastic anemia. Profiling that covered TCR beta VDJ and CDR3 relied on genomic DNA as its template. Each CDR3 protein gets one entry after TCRdb re-called the reads with MiXCR. The sample has about 250,000 distinct CDR3 sequences; 40% to 50% are singletons. Individuals selected for sequencing had exhibited CD8+CD57+ cell expansion on flow cytometry. Patients were therapy-naive when their blood was sampled. Looked up from germline, CDR1 is SEHNR and CDR2 is FQNEAQ (reference sequence). Trimming left V 5 bases short and J 8 bases short, with 19 bases between. This CDR3 spans 15 amino acids.

What was sequenced was sorted CD4+, CD8+, or CD8+CD57+ T cells (not recorded which) from PBMCs. The TCR originated in a human donor with aplastic anemia. The chain recombines TRBV7-9 with TRBJ2-1, with a tentative D call TRBD1 (6 bases). In nucleotides, the CDR3 is TGTGCCAGCAGCCGAAAACCGGGACACAACGATGAGCAGTTCTTC. Its translation is CASSRKPGHNDEQFF.